The T cell receptor (beta chain) under discussion was sequenced for a study of OX40 agonist ivuxolimab in advanced cancers. Assay used: immunoSEQ multiplex PCR; TCRdb lists only in-frame clones, some missing. The table has about 64,000 clones, 82% seen once; the top ten hold 5%. The receptor comes from an adult with an advanced solid tumor such as melanoma, head and neck, liver or kidney cancer. The specimen comprised CD4+ or CD8+ T cells sorted from blood, sampled in a trial of the OX40 agonist ivuxolimab.

CDR3 region: CASSEADRDYSPLHF. CDR3 bases: TGTGCCAGCAGTGAAGCCGACAGGGATTACTCACCCCTCCACTTT. The chain employs TRBV6-1 and TRBJ1-6, with 7 bases fitting TRBD1. This CDR3 is 15 amino acids long. After removal of 0 bases from V and 10 bases from J, the junction contained 6 bases not matched to a gene. Germline lookup yields CDR1 MNHNS and CDR2 SASEGT.